This TCR beta chain was recovered during a study of PD-1 blockade in classical Hodgkin lymphoma. Sequencing used immunoSEQ multiplex PCR; TCRdb keeps in-frame clones, though not all of them. The repertoire consists of approximately 26,000 clones, with roughly two thirds occurring once and the leading ten covering 2.5% to 3.5%. The CDR3 covers 13 residues. Germline loops: CDR1 MDHEN, CDR2 SYDVKM. The V segment lost 8 bases and the J segment 6 bases; nucleotides outside the gene matches: 8. Every single patient, without exception, relapsed after autologous stem cell transplantation, and brentuximab vedotin exposure varied. This clone turned up a few times.

Sequences were derived from peripheral blood mononuclear cells (PBMCs), sampled at baseline. The rearrangement uses TRBV28 and TRBJ2-7, with 9 bases fitting TRBD1. The TCR comes from a human donor with classical Hodgkin lymphoma. In DNA, the CDR3 is TGTGCCAGCCAAAGGGACAGGGCGGCCGAGCAGTACTTC. It encodes CASQRDRAAEQYF.